This T cell receptor beta chain comes out of a study of blood T cell repertoires in COVID-19. Between the trimmed V and J ends, which lost 6 bases and 2 bases, there was a span of 14 bases. The CDR3 extends over 14 amino acids. The germline CDR1 and CDR2 sequences are MNHEY and SVGAGI. TCRdb's copy holds only in-frame clones and misses some; the assay was immunoSEQ multiplex PCR. The table has about 17,000 clones, roughly nine tenths seen once. V usage is TRBV6-5 and J usage is TRBJ2-7; D is uncertain. The source material was peripheral blood. This TCR was sampled from a man in his 60s with active COVID-19. The CDR3 bases are TGTGCCAGCAGGGATAAGACACCAACCTACGAGCAGTACTTC. It codes for CASRDKTPTYEQYF.